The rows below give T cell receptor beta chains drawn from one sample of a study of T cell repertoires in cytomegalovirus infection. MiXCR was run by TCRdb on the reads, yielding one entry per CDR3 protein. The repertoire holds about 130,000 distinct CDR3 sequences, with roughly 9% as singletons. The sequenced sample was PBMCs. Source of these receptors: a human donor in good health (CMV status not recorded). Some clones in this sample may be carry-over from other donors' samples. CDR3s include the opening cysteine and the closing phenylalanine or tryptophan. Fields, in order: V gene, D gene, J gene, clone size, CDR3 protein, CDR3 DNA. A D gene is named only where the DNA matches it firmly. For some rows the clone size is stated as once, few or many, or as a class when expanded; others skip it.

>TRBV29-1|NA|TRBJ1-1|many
CSVDGNTEAFF
TGCAGCGTTGATGGGAACACTGAAGCTTTCTTT
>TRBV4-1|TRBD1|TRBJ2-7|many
CASSLGQVEGKQYF
TGCGCCAGCAGCTTGGGACAGGTGGAAGGGAAGCAGTACTTC
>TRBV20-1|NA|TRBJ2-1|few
CSARFPGPISYNEQFF
TGCAGTGCTAGATTTCCGGGACCCATCTCCTACAATGAGCAGTTCTTC
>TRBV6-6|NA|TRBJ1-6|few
CASATDSSSYNSPLHF
TGTGCCAGCGCGACTGATTCGAGCTCCTATAATTCACCCCTCCACTTT
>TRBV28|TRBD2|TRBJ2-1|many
CASSSGGSGGWSEQFF
TGTGCCAGCAGTTCTGGGGGTAGCGGGGGGTGGTCTGAGCAGTTCTTC
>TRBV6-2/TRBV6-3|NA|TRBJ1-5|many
CASSDPTGFGQPQHF
TGTGCCAGCAGCGATCCGACAGGCTTCGGCCAGCCCCAGCATTTT
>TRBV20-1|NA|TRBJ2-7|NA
CSASQGYEQYF
TGCAGTGCTTCACAGGGCTACGAGCAGTACTTC
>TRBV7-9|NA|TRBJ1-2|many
CASSVSGESNYGYTF
TGTGCCAGCAGCGTTAGTGGGGAGTCTAACTATGGCTACACCTTC
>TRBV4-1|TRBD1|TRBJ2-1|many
CASSQDPPGQLNEQFF
TGCGCCAGCAGCCAAGATCCCCCGGGACAGCTAAATGAGCAGTTCTTC
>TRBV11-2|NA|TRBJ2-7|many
CASSSHRGRTTYEQYF
TGTGCCAGCAGCTCACATAGGGGACGGACCACCTACGAGCAGTACTTC
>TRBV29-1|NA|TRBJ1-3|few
CSVDGLSGNTIYF
TGCAGCGTTGACGGACTCTCTGGAAACACCATATATTTT
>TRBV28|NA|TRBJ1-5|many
CASSPARAYYSNQPQHF
TGTGCCAGCAGTCCCGCCAGGGCTTATTATAGCAATCAGCCCCAGCATTTT
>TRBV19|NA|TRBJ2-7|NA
CASSLPGIYEQYF
TGTGCCAGTAGTCTCCCGGGAATTTACGAGCAGTACTTC
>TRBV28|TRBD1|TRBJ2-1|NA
CASSLGQGIIYNEQFF
TGTGCCAGCAGTCTCGGACAGGGGATCATCTACAATGAGCAGTTCTTC
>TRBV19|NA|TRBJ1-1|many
CASTRLSRTNTEAFF
TGTGCCAGTACGAGACTCTCCAGAACGAACACTGAAGCTTTCTTT
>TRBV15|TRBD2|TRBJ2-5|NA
CTTSSSGEETQYF
TGTACCACCAGCAGTAGCGGGGAAGAGACCCAGTACTTC